This entry is about one T cell receptor beta chain. This clone has just a few counts. It lacks a known antigen. No much larger clone exists at a distance of one base, and base qualities are not known. For sequencing of the TCRbeta CDR3 region, genomic DNA was extracted from the sorted cells. The immunoSEQ Assay was used to sequence the TCRbeta CDR3 regions. TCRdb took over this immuneACCESS table, retaining in-frame rearrangements with V and J assigned. Such tables are incomplete; in checked studies, under half of the missing clones stem from an unresolved V gene, and the remainder is unexplained. This sample comprises approximately 38,000 clones, 65% to 85% of them detected only once. 21% of the sample belongs to the ten largest clones. This entry belongs to a study of OX40 agonist ivuxolimab in advanced cancers. With regard to the full study: Ivuxolimab was a fully human IgG2 agonistic monoclonal antibody targeting the costimulatory receptor OX40 (CD134). Intravenous ivuxolimab was administered to patients every 2 weeks at six dose levels: 0.01, 0.1, 0.3, 1.5, 3 and 10 mg/kg. Among the approximately 54 dose-escalation patients, around 19 had hepatocellular carcinoma, roughly 15 melanoma, 9 renal cell carcinoma and 9 head and neck cancer. In the dose-escalation cohort, 65% to 85% of patients were male, and the mean age was 60 years with a range of roughly 20 to 80. Patients were allowed to have had prior anti-PD-1, anti-PD-L1 or anti-CTLA-4 therapy, and more than 35% of the dose-escalation patients had been treated with checkpoint inhibitors. Partial responses were achieved by three dose-escalation patients, of whom one had hepatocellular carcinoma and two had cutaneous melanoma. The purpose of peripheral TCRbeta sequencing was to test whether ivuxolimab changed TCR sequence diversity and led to clonal T-cell expansion. The monotherapy dose-escalation portion (N = 52 patients) of the phase I ivuxolimab trial is reported in the paper.

The full study reports these points: On average, CD8+ T cells showed more expanded clones than CD4+ T cells after ivuxolimab. At doses from 0.1 to 3.0 mg/kg, clonal expansion was seen in both CD4+ and CD8+ blood T cells between baseline and week 6. Antigen specificity was not determined for the clonally expanded peripheral T cells. In the 0.1-3.0 mg/kg groups, partial responders were among the patients with the lowest normalized peripheral clonal expansion, particularly in CD8+ T cells. Low levels of normalized T-cell clonal expansion were also seen in some patients who did not respond.

Patients with a history of autoimmune disease or receiving systemic immunosuppression were excluded from the trial. Peripheral blood for TCR sequencing was collected from all dose cohorts at baseline, on cycle 4 day 1, and on cycle 7 day 1. The samples were drawn from a first-in-human, open-label, multicenter phase I dose-escalation trial of ivuxolimab. Adults with locally advanced or metastatic head and neck squamous cell, hepatocellular, melanoma or renal cell carcinoma were enrolled in the trial. Before TCR sequencing, CD4+ T cells and CD8+ T cells were sorted from peripheral blood as separate populations. The CDR3 covers 13 residues, taking in both the cysteine and the phenylalanine. Here the CDR3 DNA is all that survives: 39 bases in frame from base 1. The CDR1 and CDR2 encoded by the germline V gene (reference sequence) are WNHNN and SYGVQD. The trim is 3 bases for V and 4 bases for J, with a gap of 9 bases between the germline ends.

This material consisted of CD4+ or CD8+ T cells sorted from blood, taken in a trial of the OX40 agonist ivuxolimab. The chain joins TRBV10-1 to TRBJ1-2, with the D gene call left open. The receptor comes from an adult with an advanced solid tumor such as melanoma, head and neck, liver or kidney cancer. In nucleotide form, the sequence is TGCGCCAGCAGTGATAAGGCCCGCTATGGCTACACCTTC. This yields the protein CASSDKARYGYTF.